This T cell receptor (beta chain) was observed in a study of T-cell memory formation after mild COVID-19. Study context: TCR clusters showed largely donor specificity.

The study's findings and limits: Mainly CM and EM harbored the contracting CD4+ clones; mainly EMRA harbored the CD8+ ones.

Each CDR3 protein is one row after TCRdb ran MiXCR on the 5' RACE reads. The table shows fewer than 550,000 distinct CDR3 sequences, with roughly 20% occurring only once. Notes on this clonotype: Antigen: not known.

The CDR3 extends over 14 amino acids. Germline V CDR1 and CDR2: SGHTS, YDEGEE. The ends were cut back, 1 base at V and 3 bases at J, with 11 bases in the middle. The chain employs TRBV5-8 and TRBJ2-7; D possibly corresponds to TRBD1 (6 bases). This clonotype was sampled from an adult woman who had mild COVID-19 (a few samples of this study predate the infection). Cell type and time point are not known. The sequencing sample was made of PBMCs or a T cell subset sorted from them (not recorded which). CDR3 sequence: CASSLSGRGYEQYF. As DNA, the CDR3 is TGTGCCAGCAGCTTGAGCGGCAGGGGCTACGAGCAGTACTTC.